This T cell receptor beta chain was profiled in a study of cytomegalovirus exposure and HLA in healthy donors. Primers: 60 Vbeta forward and 13 Jbeta reverse. The protocol was immunoSEQ multiplex PCR, while the TCRdb copy is restricted to in-frame clones and leaves out a portion. The top ten clones hold about 5.7% of a sample with approximately 70,000 clones, about 80% of them seen once. The specimen sequenced was PBMCs. The receptor was derived from a man aged 50 or older in good health and CMV-seronegative.

This CDR3 reads CSVRGSRREQYF. CDR3 in DNA: TGCAGCGTGCGGGGCAGCCGGCGAGAGCAGTACTTC. This sequence joins TRBV29-1 and TRBJ2-5, with D tentatively TRBD2 (6 bases). Trimming removed 6 bases at V and 11 bases at J, with 19 bases between. CDR1 and CDR2 (germline): SQVTM, ANQGSEA. This CDR3 comprises 12 residues.